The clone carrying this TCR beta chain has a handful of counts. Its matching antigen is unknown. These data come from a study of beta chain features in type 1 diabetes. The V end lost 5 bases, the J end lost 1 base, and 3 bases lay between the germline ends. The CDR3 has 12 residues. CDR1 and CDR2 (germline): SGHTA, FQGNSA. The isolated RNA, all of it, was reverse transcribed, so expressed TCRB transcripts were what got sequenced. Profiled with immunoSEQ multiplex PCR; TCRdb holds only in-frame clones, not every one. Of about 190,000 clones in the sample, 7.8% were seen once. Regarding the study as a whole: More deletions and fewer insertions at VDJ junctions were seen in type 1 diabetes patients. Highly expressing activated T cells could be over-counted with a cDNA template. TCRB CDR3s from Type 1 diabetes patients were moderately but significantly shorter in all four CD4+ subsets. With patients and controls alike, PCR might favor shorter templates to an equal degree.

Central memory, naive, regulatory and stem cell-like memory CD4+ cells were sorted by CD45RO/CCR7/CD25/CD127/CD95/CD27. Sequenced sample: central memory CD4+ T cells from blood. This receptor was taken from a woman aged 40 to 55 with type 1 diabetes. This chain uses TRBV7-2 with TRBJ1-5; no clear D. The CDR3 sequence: CASSQSNQPQHF. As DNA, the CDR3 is TGTGCCAGCAGCCAAAGCAATCAGCCCCAGCATTTT.